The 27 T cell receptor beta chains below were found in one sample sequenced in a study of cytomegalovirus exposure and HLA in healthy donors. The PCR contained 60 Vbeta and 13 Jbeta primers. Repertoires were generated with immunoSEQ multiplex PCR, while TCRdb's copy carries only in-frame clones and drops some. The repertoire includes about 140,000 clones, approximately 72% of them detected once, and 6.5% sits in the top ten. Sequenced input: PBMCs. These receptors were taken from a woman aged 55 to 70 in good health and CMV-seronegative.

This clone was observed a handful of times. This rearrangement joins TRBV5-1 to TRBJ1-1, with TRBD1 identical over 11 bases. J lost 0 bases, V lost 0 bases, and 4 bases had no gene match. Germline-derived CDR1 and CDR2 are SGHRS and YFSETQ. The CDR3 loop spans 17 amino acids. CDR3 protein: CASSLGGTGGVNTEAFF. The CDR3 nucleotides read TGCGCCAGCAGCTTGGGAGGGACAGGGGGTGTGAACACTGAAGCTTTCTTT.

This CDR3 reads CASSLNRGMGANVLTF. Here the CDR3 DNA reads TGTGCCAGCAGCTTAAACAGGGGGATGGGGGCCAACGTCCTGACTTTC. The V call is TRBV5-6, the J call TRBJ2-6; 8 nucleotides match TRBD1. Germline-derived CDR1 and CDR2 are SGHDT and YYEEEE. Trimming removed 2 bases from V and 4 bases from J; junction bases left unmatched: 5. This CDR3 region has 16 residues.

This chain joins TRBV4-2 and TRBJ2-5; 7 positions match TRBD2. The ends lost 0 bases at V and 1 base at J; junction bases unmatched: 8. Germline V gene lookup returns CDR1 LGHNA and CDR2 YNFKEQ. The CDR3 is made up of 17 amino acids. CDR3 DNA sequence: TGTGCCAGCAGCCAAGAGGGGGGGGAGCGGATCCAAGAGACCCAGTACTTC. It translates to CASSQEGGERIQETQYF.

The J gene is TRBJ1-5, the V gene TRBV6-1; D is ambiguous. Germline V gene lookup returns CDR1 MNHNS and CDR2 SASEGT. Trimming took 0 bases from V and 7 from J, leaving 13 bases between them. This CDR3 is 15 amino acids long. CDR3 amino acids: CASSEAGGRSQPQHF. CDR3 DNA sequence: TGTGCCAGCAGTGAAGCTGGAGGCCGGAGCCAGCCCCAGCATTTT.

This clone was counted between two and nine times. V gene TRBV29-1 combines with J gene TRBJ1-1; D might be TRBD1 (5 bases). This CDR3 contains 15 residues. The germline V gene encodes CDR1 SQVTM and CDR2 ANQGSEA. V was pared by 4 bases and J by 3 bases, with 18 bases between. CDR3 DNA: TGCAGCGTTGCCTTCTCATCTTCCAGGGACACTGAAGCTTTCTTT. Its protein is CSVAFSSSRDTEAFF.

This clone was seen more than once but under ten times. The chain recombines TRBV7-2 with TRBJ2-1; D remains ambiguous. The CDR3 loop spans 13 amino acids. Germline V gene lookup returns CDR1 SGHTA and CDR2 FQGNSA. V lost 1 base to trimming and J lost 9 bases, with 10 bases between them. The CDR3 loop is CASSLVSEVEQFF. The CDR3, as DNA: TGTGCCAGCAGCTTAGTATCTGAGGTTGAGCAGTTCTTC.

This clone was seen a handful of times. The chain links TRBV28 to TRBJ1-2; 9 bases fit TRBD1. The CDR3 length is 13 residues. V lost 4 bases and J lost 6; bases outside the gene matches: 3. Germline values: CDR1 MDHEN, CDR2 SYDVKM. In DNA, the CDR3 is TGTGCCAGCAGTTACCGGGACAGGGATGGCTACACCTTC. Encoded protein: CASSYRDRDGYTF.

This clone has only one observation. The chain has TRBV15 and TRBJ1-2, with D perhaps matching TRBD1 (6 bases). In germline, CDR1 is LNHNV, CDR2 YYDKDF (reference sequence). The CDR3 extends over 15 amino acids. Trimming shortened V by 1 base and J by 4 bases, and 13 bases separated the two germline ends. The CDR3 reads CATSRAGTTTYGYTF. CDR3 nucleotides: TGTGCCACCAGCAGAGCCGGGACAACTACCTATGGCTACACCTTC.

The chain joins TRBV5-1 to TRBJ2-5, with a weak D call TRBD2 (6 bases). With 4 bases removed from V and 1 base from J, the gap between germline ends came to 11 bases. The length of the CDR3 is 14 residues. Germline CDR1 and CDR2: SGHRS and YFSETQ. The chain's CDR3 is CASSPAGIQETQYF. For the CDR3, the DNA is TGCGCCAGCAGCCCCGCGGGAATCCAAGAGACCCAGTACTTC.

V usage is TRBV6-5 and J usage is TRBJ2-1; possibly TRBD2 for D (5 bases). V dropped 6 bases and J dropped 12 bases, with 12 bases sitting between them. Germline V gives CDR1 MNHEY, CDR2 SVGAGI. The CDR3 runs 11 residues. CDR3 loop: CASRTSGRQFF. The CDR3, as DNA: TGTGCCAGCAGGACGTCGGGGAGGCAGTTCTTC.

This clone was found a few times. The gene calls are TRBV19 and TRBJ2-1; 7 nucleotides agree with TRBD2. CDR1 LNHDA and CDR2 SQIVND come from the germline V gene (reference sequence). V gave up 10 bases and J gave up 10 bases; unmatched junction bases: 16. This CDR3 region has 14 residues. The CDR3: CATKISGPTGEQFF. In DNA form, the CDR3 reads TGTGCCACGAAAATTAGCGGGCCAACGGGGGAGCAGTTCTTC.

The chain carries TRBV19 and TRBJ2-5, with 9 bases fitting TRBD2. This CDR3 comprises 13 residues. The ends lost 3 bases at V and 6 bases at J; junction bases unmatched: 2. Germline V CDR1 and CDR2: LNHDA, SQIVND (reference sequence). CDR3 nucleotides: TGTGCCAGTAGTATTAGCGGGAGTCAGACCCAGTACTTC. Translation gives CASSISGSQTQYF. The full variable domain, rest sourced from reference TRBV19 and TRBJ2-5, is DGGITQSPKYLFRKEGQNVTLSCEQNLNHDAMYWYRQDPGQGLRLIYYSQIVNDFQKGDIAEGYSVSREKKESFPLTVTSAQKNPTAFYLCASSISGSQTQYFGPGTRLLVL.

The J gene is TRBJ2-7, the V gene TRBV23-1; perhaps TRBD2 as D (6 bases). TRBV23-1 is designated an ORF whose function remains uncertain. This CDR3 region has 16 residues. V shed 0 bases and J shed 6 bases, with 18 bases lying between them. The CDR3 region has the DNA TGCGCCAGCAGTCAATCGGTGCGGAAACCCGGGGGCGAGCAGTACTTC. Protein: CASSQSVRKPGGEQYF.

The DNA for the CDR3 is TGTGCCTCAGGGGCAACTAATGAAAAACTGTTTTTT. Translation: CASGATNEKLFF. This rearrangement joins TRBV30 to TRBJ1-4; tentatively, D is TRBD1 (6 bases). V was pared by 7 bases and J by 0 bases, with 6 bases between. Germline V gives CDR1 GTSNPN, CDR2 SVGIG (reference sequence). The CDR3 is made up of 12 amino acids.

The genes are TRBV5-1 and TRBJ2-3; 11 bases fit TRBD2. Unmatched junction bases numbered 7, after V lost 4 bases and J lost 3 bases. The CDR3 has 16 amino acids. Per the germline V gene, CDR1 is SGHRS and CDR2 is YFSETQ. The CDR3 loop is CASSPGRLAGTDTQYF. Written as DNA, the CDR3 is TGCGCCAGCAGCCCTGGCCGACTAGCGGGGACAGATACGCAGTATTTT.

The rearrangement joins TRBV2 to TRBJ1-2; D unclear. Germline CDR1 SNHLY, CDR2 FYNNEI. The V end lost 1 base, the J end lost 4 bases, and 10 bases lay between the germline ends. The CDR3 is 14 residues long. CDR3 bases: TGTGCCAGCAGTGAAGGGCGGGGAACCTATGGCTACACCTTC. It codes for CASSEGRGTYGYTF.

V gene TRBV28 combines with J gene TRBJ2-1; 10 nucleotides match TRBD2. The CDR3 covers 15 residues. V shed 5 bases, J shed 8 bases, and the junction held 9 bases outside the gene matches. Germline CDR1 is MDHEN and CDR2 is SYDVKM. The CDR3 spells CASSQAGGPSDEQFF. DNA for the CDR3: TGTGCCAGCAGTCAAGCGGGAGGGCCCTCCGATGAGCAGTTCTTC. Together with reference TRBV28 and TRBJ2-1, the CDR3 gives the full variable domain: DVKVTQSSRYLVKRTGEKVFLECVQDMDHENMFWYRQDPGLGLRLIYFSYDVKMKEKGDIPEGYSVSREKKERFSLILESASTNQTSMYLCASSQAGGPSDEQFFGPGTRLTVL.

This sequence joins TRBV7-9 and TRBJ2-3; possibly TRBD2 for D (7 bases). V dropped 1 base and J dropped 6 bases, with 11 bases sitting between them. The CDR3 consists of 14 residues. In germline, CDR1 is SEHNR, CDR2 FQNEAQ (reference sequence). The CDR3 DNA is TGTGCCAGCAGCTTAGGCGGGGGCGGGGATACGCAGTATTTT. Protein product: CASSLGGGGDTQYF.

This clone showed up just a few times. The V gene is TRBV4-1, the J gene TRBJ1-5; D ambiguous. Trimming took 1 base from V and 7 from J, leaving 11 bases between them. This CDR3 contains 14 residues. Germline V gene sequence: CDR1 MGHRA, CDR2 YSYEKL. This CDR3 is CASSQAPGIQPQHF. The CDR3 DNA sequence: TGCGCCAGCAGCCAAGCCCCGGGTATACAGCCCCAGCATTTT.

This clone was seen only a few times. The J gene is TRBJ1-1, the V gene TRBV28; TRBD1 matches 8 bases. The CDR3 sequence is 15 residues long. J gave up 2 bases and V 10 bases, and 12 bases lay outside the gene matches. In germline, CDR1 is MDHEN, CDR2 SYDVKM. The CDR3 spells CATEAAGQGNTEAFF. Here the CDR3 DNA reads TGTGCCACCGAGGCAGCAGGACAGGGAAACACTGAAGCTTTCTTT.

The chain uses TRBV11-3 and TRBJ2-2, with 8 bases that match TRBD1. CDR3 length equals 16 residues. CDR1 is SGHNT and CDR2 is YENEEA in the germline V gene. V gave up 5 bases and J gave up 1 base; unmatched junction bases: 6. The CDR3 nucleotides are TGTGCCAGCAGCCCAGACAGGGGCCTGAACACCGGGGAGCTGTTTTTT. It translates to CASSPDRGLNTGELFF. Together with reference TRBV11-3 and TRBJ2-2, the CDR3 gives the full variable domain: EAGVVQSPRYKIIEKKQPVAFWCNPISGHNTLYWYLQNLGQGPELLIRYENEEAVDDSQLPKDRFSAERLKGVDSTLKIQPAELGDSAVYLCASSPDRGLNTGELFFGEGSRLTVL.

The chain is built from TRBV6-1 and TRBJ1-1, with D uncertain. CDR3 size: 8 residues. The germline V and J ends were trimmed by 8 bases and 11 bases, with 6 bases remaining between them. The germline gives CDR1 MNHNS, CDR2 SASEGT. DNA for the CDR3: TGTGCCAGCGAGGCGGCTTTCTTT. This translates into CASEAAFF.

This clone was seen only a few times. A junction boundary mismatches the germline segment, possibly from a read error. The CDR3 sequence: CSSSSGIYGYTF. CDR3 DNA: TGTTCCAGCAGCTCAGGGATCTATGGCTACACCTTC. The gene calls are TRBV7-9 and TRBJ1-2; possibly TRBD1 for D (5 bases). Germline loops: CDR1 SEHNR, CDR2 FQNEAQ (reference sequence). This CDR3 region has 12 residues.

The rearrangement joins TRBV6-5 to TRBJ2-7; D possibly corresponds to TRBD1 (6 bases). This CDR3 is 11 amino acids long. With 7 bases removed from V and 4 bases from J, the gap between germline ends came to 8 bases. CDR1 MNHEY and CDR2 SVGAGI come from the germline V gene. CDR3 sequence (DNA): TGTGCCAGCACCAGGGGATACGAGCAGTACTTC. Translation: CASTRGYEQYF.

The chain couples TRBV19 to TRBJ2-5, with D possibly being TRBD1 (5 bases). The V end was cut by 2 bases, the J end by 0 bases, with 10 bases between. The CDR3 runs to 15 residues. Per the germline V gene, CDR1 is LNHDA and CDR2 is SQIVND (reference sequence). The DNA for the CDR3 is TGTGCCAGTAGTATATGGGGCCGGTACCAAGAGACCCAGTACTTC. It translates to CASSIWGRYQETQYF. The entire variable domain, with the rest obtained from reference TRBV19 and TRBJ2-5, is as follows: DGGITQSPKYLFRKEGQNVTLSCEQNLNHDAMYWYRQDPGQGLRLIYYSQIVNDFQKGDIAEGYSVSREKKESFPLTVTSAQKNPTAFYLCASSIWGRYQETQYFGPGTRLLVL.

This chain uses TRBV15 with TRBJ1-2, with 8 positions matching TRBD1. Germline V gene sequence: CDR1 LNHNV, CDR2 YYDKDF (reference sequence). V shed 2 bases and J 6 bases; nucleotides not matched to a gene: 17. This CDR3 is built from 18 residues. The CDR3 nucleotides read TGTGCCACCAGCAGACAGTCTTGGGACAGGCCGAATCCGAATGGCTACACCTTC. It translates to CATSRQSWDRPNPNGYTF.

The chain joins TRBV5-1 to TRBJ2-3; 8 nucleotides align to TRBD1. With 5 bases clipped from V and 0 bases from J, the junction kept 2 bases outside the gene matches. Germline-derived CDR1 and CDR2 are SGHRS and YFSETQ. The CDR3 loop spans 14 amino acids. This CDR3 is CASRTGVSTDTQYF. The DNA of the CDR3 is TGCGCCAGCAGGACAGGGGTCAGCACAGATACGCAGTATTTT.